This TCR beta chain originates from a study of blood T cell repertoires in COVID-19. This table comes from immunoSEQ multiplex PCR, and its TCRdb copy is limited to in-frame clones, with some not included. Of 350,000 to 550,000 clones in the sample, around nine tenths were seen once. This clone was recorded only once. Other nucleotide sequences from this sample produce the same CDR3. The TCR was taken from a woman in her late teens or twenties with acute COVID-19. What was sequenced was PBMCs or T cells enriched from blood (not recorded which).

The CDR3, as DNA: TGTGCCAGCAGCTTAGGACAGGGTATGAACACTGAAGCTTTCTTT. Its translation: CASSLGQGMNTEAFF. V is TRBV7-9 and J is TRBJ1-1; 7 bases match TRBD1. Germline lookup yields CDR1 SEHNR and CDR2 FQNEAQ (reference sequence). Trimming removed 1 base from V and 0 bases from J; junction bases left unmatched: 2. The CDR3 totals 15 residues.